Listed below are T cell receptor beta chains from one sample, sequenced in a study of beta chain features in type 1 diabetes. Profiled with immunoSEQ multiplex PCR; TCRdb holds only in-frame clones, not every one. The profile shows 35,000 or so clones, roughly two thirds of them singletons. The sequenced sample was Tregs from blood. All receptors come from a woman aged 25-40 years in good health. Both conserved end residues are part of each CDR3. D genes are given only for firm matches. Expanded clones are given a class, and other clones once, few, many or no size at all.

>TRBV7-9|-|once|TRBJ2-7
TGTGCCAGCAGCTTATCTGGGGGCCAGGGGTACGAGCAGTACTTC
CASSLSGGQGYEQYF
>TRBV5-4|-|-|TRBJ2-5
TGTGCCAGCAGCTTCTACGGGGAAGAGACCCAGTACTTC
CASSFYGEETQYF
>TRBV7-2|TRBD1|-|TRBJ2-3
TGTGCCAGCAGCACCCGAGGACAGGGTTTCGATACGCAGTATTTT
CASSTRGQGFDTQYF
>TRBV25-1|TRBD2|-|TRBJ2-1
TGTGCCAGCGGCGAAGCGGGAGGGATGAACAATGAGCAGTTCTTC
CASGEAGGMNNEQFF
>TRBV7-2|TRBD2|-|TRBJ2-5
TGTGTCAGCAGCTCTGCTAGCGGAGAGACCCAGTACTTC
CVSSSASGETQYF
>TRBV7-8|-|-|TRBJ1-1
TGTGCCAGCAGCTTAGCGTTAGCGGGAGCCACTGAAGCTTTCTTT
CASSLALAGATEAFF
>TRBV6-6|-|-|TRBJ2-5
TGTGCCAGTAGTCGAGGCGGGATCGAAGAGACCCAGTACTTC
CASSRGGIEETQYF
>TRBV14|-|-|TRBJ1-1
TGTGCCAGCACCCCAATGGAGGGGCGGGGCACTGAAGCTTTCTTT
CASTPMEGRGTEAFF
>TRBV6-6|TRBD1|-|TRBJ2-5
TGTGCCAGCAGTTACTCCGAGGGGGCAGAGACCCAGTACTTC
CASSYSEGAETQYF
>TRBV9|TRBD2|-|TRBJ2-1
TGTGCCAGCAGCGCGCGACTAGCGGACAATGAGCAGTTCTTC
CASSARLADNEQFF
>TRBV5-1|-|-|TRBJ2-1
TGCGCCAGCAGCCTACGAGGCCGGGGGACCTACAATGAGCAGTTCTTC
CASSLRGRGTYNEQFF
>TRBV18|-|few|TRBJ1-1
TGTGCCAGCTCACCACAGGGGACTGAAGCTTTCTTT
CASSPQGTEAFF
>TRBV19|TRBD1|-|TRBJ1-1
TGTGCCAGTACCGGACAGGTGAGCACTGAAGCTTTCTTT
CASTGQVSTEAFF
>TRBV5-1|TRBD1|-|TRBJ2-1
TGCGCCAGCAGCTTGCGGGCAGGGGGCATGGCTGAGCAGTTCTTC
CASSLRAGGMAEQFF
>TRBV7-6|-|few|TRBJ2-3
TGTGCCAGCAGCTTAGCGGGAGTTACAGATACGCAGTATTTT
CASSLAGVTDTQYF
>TRBV2|TRBD1|few|TRBJ2-2
TGTGCCAGCAGAAAGGGACAGGGAGGCACCGGGGAGCTGTTTTTT
CASRKGQGGTGELFF
>TRBV25-1|-|-|TRBJ2-5
TGTGCCAGCAGTCCCCAAGGATACGGGGAGACCCAGTACTTC
CASSPQGYGETQYF
>TRBV6-1|TRBD1|-|TRBJ1-2
TGTGCCAGCAATCCTGGGGACAGATATGATGGCTACACCTTC
CASNPGDRYDGYTF
>TRBV30|-|-|TRBJ1-2
TGTGCCTGGAGTGTAGCGGGGACAACTTTCTCTGGCTACACCTTC
CAWSVAGTTFSGYTF
>TRBV18|TRBD1|-|TRBJ2-4
TGTGCCAGCTCAGCTCGACAGGGGGCCAAAAACATTCAGTACTTC
CASSARQGAKNIQYF
>TRBV6-5|-|-|TRBJ2-7
TGTGCCAGCAGTGAAGGAGGAAGGTCCTACGAGCAGTACTTC
CASSEGGRSYEQYF
>TRBV14|-|few|TRBJ2-5
TGTGCCAGCAGCCAAGTACGTCAGTTGGAGACCCAGTACTTC
CASSQVRQLETQYF
>TRBV7-3|TRBD1|-|TRBJ2-3
TGTGCCAGCAGACGAGGGACAGGGGTCCCAGATACGCAGTATTTT
CASRRGTGVPDTQYF
>TRBV7-9|-|-|TRBJ2-5
TGTGCCAGCAGCTTAAGGGGAGGGACATTTAAAGAGACCCAGTACTTC
CASSLRGGTFKETQYF
>TRBV7-2|-|-|TRBJ2-7
TGTGCCAGCAGCTTAGGCCCCAGGTACGAGCAGTACTTC
CASSLGPRYEQYF
>TRBV6-1|TRBD1|once|TRBJ1-5
TGTGCCAGCAGTGTGGACAGGGGGCTTGGTCAGCCCCAGCATTTT
CASSVDRGLGQPQHF
>TRBV27|-|-|TRBJ2-7
TGTGCCAGCAGTTATTCTTCGGGAGACGGGGTTAGCTCCTACGAGCAGTACTTC
CASSYSSGDGVSSYEQYF
>TRBV27|TRBD2|-|TRBJ2-4
TGTGCCAGCAGCCGTTCGGGAGCGGGAAAAAACATTCAGTACTTC
CASSRSGAGKNIQYF
>TRBV19|TRBD1|-|TRBJ1-5
TGTGCCAGTAACCCATGGGGCAGGGGGCCTAATCAGCCCCAGCATTTT
CASNPWGRGPNQPQHF
>TRBV2|-|-|TRBJ2-7
TGTGCCAGCAGTGGCCCAACAGGGCTATACGAGCAGTACTTC
CASSGPTGLYEQYF
>TRBV19|TRBD1|-|TRBJ2-1
TGTGCCAGTAACATACCGGGACAGGGAAGGAATGAGCAGTTCTTC
CASNIPGQGRNEQFF
>TRBV11-2|-|-|TRBJ2-5
TGTGCCAGCGGAGGGCGAACACTTCAAGAGACCCAGTACTTC
CASGGRTLQETQYF
>TRBV7-9|TRBD1|few|TRBJ1-2
TGTGCCAGCATGTTCTTCGGACAGGGCGATGGCTACACCTTC
CASMFFGQGDGYTF
>TRBV7-9|-|-|TRBJ2-1
TGTGCCAGCAACCTTGCGGGGAGCTCTGAGCAGTTCTTC
CASNLAGSSEQFF
>TRBV7-2|-|few|TRBJ2-5
TGTGCCAGCAGCTTAGGTCCCGGTGTTATCCTAGGCCAAGAGACCCAGTACTTC
CASSLGPGVILGQETQYF
>TRBV29-1|-|-|TRBJ1-1
TGCAGCGTTGCGGGCGGTCGGGGACAGAACACTGAAGCTTTCTTT
CSVAGGRGQNTEAFF
>TRBV18|TRBD1|-|TRBJ1-3
TGTGCCAGCTCACCTGGACAGGGACGCTCTGGAAACGCCATATATTTT
CASSPGQGRSGNAIYF
>TRBV6-5|-|-|TRBJ2-3
TGTGCCAGCAGTTACTTCGGGAGCCCCACAGATACGCAGTATTTT
CASSYFGSPTDTQYF
>TRBV7-6|TRBD2|-|TRBJ2-7
TGTGCCAGCAGCACGGGGGGGATCGAGCAGTACTTC
CASSTGGIEQYF
>TRBV2|TRBD2|-|TRBJ2-1
TGTGCCAGCATCGGGGGGGTATCCTACAATGAGCAGTTCTTC
CASIGGVSYNEQFF
>TRBV7-9|-|-|TRBJ2-5
TGTGCCAGCAGCTTACTACTTCAGGCAGAGACCCAGTACTTC
CASSLLLQAETQYF
>TRBV23-1|-|-|TRBJ1-5
TGCGCCAGCGGATTCCAGGGCGCGGGGAATCAGCCCCAGCATTTT
CASGFQGAGNQPQHF
>TRBV25-1|-|-|TRBJ2-7
TGTGCCAGCAGTTTGGGAGGCTATTTCTACGAGCAGTACTTC
CASSLGGYFYEQYF
>TRBV18|TRBD1|-|TRBJ1-1
TGTGCCAGCTCGCCCTCTGTGGACAGGATAGAGAACACTGAAGCTTTCTTT
CASSPSVDRIENTEAFF
>TRBV4-1|TRBD2|-|TRBJ2-1
TGCGCCAGCAGCCCAGGACTAGCGGGAGCCGGCGATGAGCAGTTCTTC
CASSPGLAGAGDEQFF
>TRBV28|TRBD1|few|TRBJ2-7
TGTGCCAGCAGTTCCTGGGGACAGGGTTTGTACGAGCAGTACTTC
CASSSWGQGLYEQYF
>TRBV7-3|-|-|TRBJ2-3
TGTGCCAGCAGCTTCGGGCAGGGTGGAGATACGCAGTATTTT
CASSFGQGGDTQYF
>TRBV2|TRBD2|-|TRBJ2-7
TGTGCCAGCAGACAGGGACTAGCGTGGACCTACGAGCAGTACTTC
CASRQGLAWTYEQYF
>TRBV9|TRBD1|-|TRBJ1-1
TGTGCCAGCAGCGTAGTGTCAGGGGGAAATACTGAAGCTTTCTTT
CASSVVSGGNTEAFF
>TRBV28|TRBD1|-|TRBJ2-3
TGTGCCAGCAGCCCCGGGACAGGGACAGATACGCAGTATTTT
CASSPGTGTDTQYF
>TRBV4-3|-|few|TRBJ1-2
TGCGCCAGCAGCCAAGCGTCAGGGAATAACTATGGCTACACCTTC
CASSQASGNNYGYTF
>TRBV20-1|-|-|TRBJ2-1
TGCAGTGCCAATTACAATGAGCAGTTCTTC
CSANYNEQFF
>TRBV7-9|-|medium-sized|TRBJ2-2
TGTGCCAGTCCTGCGCGGAACACCGGGGAGCTGTTTTTT
CASPARNTGELFF
>TRBV6-1|-|-|TRBJ2-1
TGTGCCAGCACGGAGCGGTACAATGAGCAGTTCTTC
CASTERYNEQFF
>TRBV4-3|TRBD2|-|TRBJ2-2
TGCGCCAGCAGCCCGCTAGCGGGGGACACCGGGGAGCTGTTTTTT
CASSPLAGDTGELFF
>TRBV6-6|-|-|TRBJ1-6
TGTGCCATCCGGGGGGGGCTCGGTTCACCCCTCCACTTT
CAIRGGLGSPLHF
>TRBV21-1|-|-|TRBJ2-7
TGTGCCAGCAGCAAGGGTAGAGCGGGAGTGGGACCCGAGACCTACGAGCAGTACTTC
CASSKGRAGVGPETYEQYF
>TRBV29-1|-|-|TRBJ1-3
TGCAGCGCTTACAAATACGACAGCTCTGGAAACACCATATATTTT
CSAYKYDSSGNTIYF